This TCR beta chain came from a study of cytomegalovirus exposure and HLA in healthy donors. Whole-study findings and limits: 150 to 200 TCR beta chains were listed as cytomegalovirus-associated. Previous analysis showed most TCR beta V segments were productive about 90% or about 30% of the time. What a later analysis showed was that several of the most significant clusters appeared linked to common viral pathogens.

The study sampled nominally healthy donors, though unrecorded immune exposures were likely. After removal of 3 bases from V and 4 bases from J, the junction contained 3 bases not matched to a gene. CDR3 length: 13 amino acids. In germline, CDR1 is SGDLS, CDR2 YYNGEE. The PCR had 60 Vbeta and 13 Jbeta primers. The table came from immunoSEQ multiplex PCR; TCRdb's copy has only in-frame clones and leaves some out. The sample holds tens of thousands of clones; around three quarters are singletons and the top ten take approximately 1.5%. About this clone: The antigen is unknown.

Source material: PBMCs. The rearrangement joins TRBV9 to TRBJ1-2; 7 bases match TRBD1. The sequence came from a female donor in good health and CMV-seronegative. The CDR3: CASSAQGGYGYTF. The CDR3 DNA is TGTGCCAGCAGCGCGCAGGGGGGCTATGGCTACACCTTC.